This T cell receptor beta chain appears in the sequencing data of a study of cytomegalovirus exposure and HLA in healthy donors. Primers: 60 Vbeta forward and 13 Jbeta reverse. Profiled with immunoSEQ multiplex PCR; TCRdb holds only in-frame clones, not every one. The data show around 93,000 clones, over 65% seen once. Germline CDR1 is MNHNS and CDR2 is SASEGT. V lost 0 bases to trimming and J lost 6 bases, with 15 bases between them. The CDR3 length is 16 residues. Sequenced input: PBMCs. The rearrangement joins TRBV6-1 to TRBJ1-5; perhaps TRBD1 as D (5 bases). The receptor was isolated from a man aged 50 to 59 in good health and CMV-seronegative. CDR3 residues: CASSEAEGMGGQPQHF. The DNA of the CDR3 is TGTGCCAGCAGTGAAGCGGAGGGGATGGGAGGTCAGCCCCAGCATTTT.